These 21 T cell receptor beta chains were all obtained from the same sample, sequenced in a study of blood T cells in healthy people across ages. With a J-beta primer mix and a sample-barcoded 5' primer, a second PCR ran 7 to 11 cycles. TCRdb ran MiXCR on the 5' RACE reads and lists one entry per CDR3 protein. Of more than 750,000 distinct CDR3 sequences detected, 29% appear once; the ten largest clones hold roughly 10%. These sequences were also reported in another study, on T cells of mothers and their children.

The source material was blood. The source of these receptors is a woman aged 40 to 50 in good health.

In its sample, this clonotype was seen many times. The rearrangement joins TRBV6-2 or TRBV6-3 to TRBJ2-1, with D tentatively TRBD1 or TRBD2 (6 bases each). Germline values: CDR1 MNHEY, CDR2 SVGEGT. Trimming pared 2 bases from V and 2 bases from J, leaving 10 bases between. This CDR3 is 15 amino acids long. The CDR3 sequence is CASSYGGRTYNEQFF. CDR3 DNA: TGTGCCAGCAGTTACGGGGGGCGCACCTACAATGAGCAGTTCTTC.

This clonotype was counted at least ten times. The CDR3 coding sequence is TGCAGTGCTTCCAAGCGGGGGGCGGTAGGGTCCCAGTACTTC. It is translated as CSASKRGAVGSQYF. This sequence joins TRBV20-1 and TRBJ2-5, with 9 nucleotides matching TRBD2. This CDR3 has 14 amino acids. J lost 9 bases, V lost 5 bases, and 13 bases had no gene match. Germline lookup yields CDR1 DFQATT and CDR2 SNEGSKA (reference sequence).

At least ten counts were recorded for this clonotype. The rearrangement joins TRBV7-2 to TRBJ2-7; maybe TRBD2 (5 bases). Germline loops: CDR1 SGHTA, CDR2 FQGNSA. This CDR3 is 14 amino acids long. The V and J ends lost 1 base and 3 bases respectively, with 10 bases between them. The CDR3 DNA sequence: TGTGCCAGCAGCTTAGGGAACGGGGTCTACGAGCAGTACTTC. The encoded protein is CASSLGNGVYEQYF.

This chain joins TRBV11-2 and TRBJ1-6; D gene ambiguous. This CDR3 spans 18 amino acids. Germline-derived CDR1 and CDR2 are SGHAT and FQNNGV. Trimming took 0 bases from V and 0 from J, leaving 12 bases between them. CDR3 sequence (DNA): TGTGCCAGCAGCTTAGACTTAGGGCTTAGCTCCTATAATTCACCCCTCCACTTT. Its translation: CASSLDLGLSSYNSPLHF.

The V and J genes are TRBV5-1 and TRBJ2-7; D may be TRBD1 (6 bases). The ends were cut back, 6 bases at V and 6 bases at J, with 19 bases in the middle. The CDR3 runs to 14 residues. Germline CDR1 and CDR2: SGHRS and YFSETQ. Written as DNA, the CDR3 is TGCGCCAGCAAGAGGGGGACGGGGTGGTCCGAGCAGTACTTC. As protein: CASKRGTGWSEQYF. The variable domain in full, with the rest retrieved from reference TRBV5-1 and TRBJ2-7, is KAGVTQTPRYLIKTRGQQVTLSCSPISGHRSVSWYQQTPGQGLQFLFEYFSETQRNKGNFPGRFSGRQFSNSRSEMNVSTLELGDSALYLCASKRGTGWSEQYFGPGTRLTVT.

Turning to this clonotype: One end of the junction does not line up with germline, which may come from a read error. The genes are TRBV5-1 and TRBJ1-4; TRBD1 might be the D (6 bases). Germline CDR1 reads SGHRS; CDR2 reads YFSETQ. This CDR3 spans 13 amino acids. CDR3 residues: CASSPRGAEKPFF. CDR3 bases: TGCGCCAGCAGCCCGCGGGGGGCCGAAAAACCGTTTTTT.

This clonotype turned up a few times. The V call is TRBV4-3, the J call TRBJ2-3; TRBD2 aligns across 8 bases. Germline assignment: CDR1 LGHNA and CDR2 YSLEER. The V segment lost 3 bases and the J segment 4 bases; nucleotides outside the gene matches: 9. The CDR3 extends over 16 amino acids. The CDR3 sequence is CASSQTTGGGPDTQYF. The CDR3 nucleotides read TGCGCCAGCAGCCAGACTACAGGCGGGGGGCCAGATACGCAGTATTTT.

This clonotype was seen a handful of times. V and J are TRBV7-9 and TRBJ1-3; no definite D call. This CDR3 comprises 16 residues. Germline V gene data show CDR1 as SEHNR and CDR2 as FQNEAQ (reference sequence). V lost 0 bases and J lost 0, with 9 bases in between. CDR3 nucleotide sequence: TGTGCCAGCAGCTTAGCCGCCGGACTCTCTGGAAACACCATATATTTT. It is translated as CASSLAAGLSGNTIYF.

The V and J genes are TRBV27 and TRBJ2-7; either TRBD1 or TRBD2 may supply D (5 bases each). V dropped 3 bases and J dropped 0 bases, with 18 bases sitting between them. CDR1 and CDR2 (germline): MNHEY, SMNVEV (reference sequence). This CDR3 is built from 17 residues. The CDR3 DNA sequence: TGTGCCAGCAGTTTGTTCTCCGGGACGTTTAGCTCCTACGAGCAGTACTTC. It encodes CASSLFSGTFSSYEQYF.

The chain is built from TRBV6-5 and TRBJ2-5; 13 bases are a match to TRBD2. The V and J ends lost 5 bases and 4 bases, in that order; junction bases with no gene match: 7. Germline V gene lookup returns CDR1 MNHEY and CDR2 SVGAGI. The CDR3 extends over 16 amino acids. CDR3: CASSPRTSGGRETQYF. In nucleotides, the CDR3 is TGTGCCAGCAGTCCCAGGACTAGCGGGGGTAGAGAGACCCAGTACTTC.

This clonotype was picked up a small number of times. The chain recombines TRBV5-1 with TRBJ2-7; D is possibly TRBD1 or TRBD2 (7 bases each). Per the germline V gene, CDR1 is SGHRS and CDR2 is YFSETQ. V was cut by 3 bases and J by 5 bases, with 21 bases left in between. This CDR3 comprises 16 residues. The DNA for the CDR3 is TGCGCCAGCAGCTACCAGGGGGGGCGAGTACCTGACGAGCAGTACTTC. Protein sequence: CASSYQGGRVPDEQYF.

Notes on this clonotype: One base away lies a much larger clone, so this may be a sequencing read error. The CDR3 reads CSALGTPSSYNEQFF. CDR3 in DNA: TGCAGTGCCCTCGGGACGCCGAGCTCCTACAATGAGCAGTTCTTC. The chain links TRBV20-1 to TRBJ2-1; either TRBD1 or TRBD2 may supply D (5 bases each). The germline V gene has CDR1 DFQATT and CDR2 SNEGSKA (reference sequence). This CDR3 contains 15 residues. V lost 6 bases, J lost 0 bases, and 15 bases lay in between.

The chain combines TRBV6-5 with TRBJ1-1, with D maybe TRBD1 (5 bases). In germline, CDR1 is MNHEY, CDR2 SVGAGI. Trimming cost V 1 base and J 5 bases, with 17 bases left between them. CDR3 size: 16 residues. The CDR3 DNA sequence: TGTGCCAGCAGTTACTGGCAGAGAGGGGTCGTGACTGAAGCTTTCTTT. This codes for CASSYWQRGVVTEAFF.

In its sample, this clonotype was seen many times. V gene TRBV6-4 combines with J gene TRBJ2-3; the match to TRBD2 covers 16 bases. Germline CDR1 and CDR2: MRHNA and SNTAGT. This CDR3 is 16 amino acids long. V lost 6 bases to trimming and J lost 4 bases; unmatched junction nucleotides: 4. This CDR3 is CASSTGTSGGADTQYF. CDR3 nucleotide sequence: TGTGCCAGCAGCACCGGGACTAGCGGGGGGGCAGATACGCAGTATTTT.

This clonotype showed up just a few times. The chain couples TRBV29-1 to TRBJ2-3; a weak D match, TRBD2 (6 bases). The CDR3 has 13 amino acids. Germline values: CDR1 SQVTM, CDR2 ANQGSEA. V was trimmed by 6 bases and J by 5 bases, leaving 15 bases between them. The CDR3, as DNA: TGCAGCGTCCACAACCTGGGGGGAGATACGCAGTATTTT. Translating it yields CSVHNLGGDTQYF.

In its sample, this clonotype was seen a few times. The CDR3 loop reads CASSFGLPNYGYTF. The CDR3 DNA follows: TGTGCCAGCAGTTTCGGGTTACCCAACTATGGCTACACCTTC. The chain has TRBV12-3 or TRBV12-4 and TRBJ1-2; no clear D. Trimming left V 3 bases short and J 2 bases short, with 10 bases between. The CDR3 is made up of 14 amino acids.

This clonotype was observed many times. The rearrangement uses TRBV12-3 or TRBV12-4 and TRBJ1-5, with D tentatively TRBD1 (5 bases). The CDR3 spans 13 residues. Trimming removed 6 bases at V and 0 bases at J, with 6 bases between. The CDR3 reads CASSTGSNQPQHF. Here the CDR3 DNA reads TGTGCCAGCAGCACAGGTAGCAATCAGCCCCAGCATTTT.

The genes are TRBV6-6 and TRBJ1-1; D is unclear. Looked up from germline, CDR1 is MNHNY and CDR2 is SVGAGI (reference sequence). The CDR3 contains 16 residues. V lost 6 bases and J lost 1, with 18 bases in between. The CDR3 is CASSRRSGARNTEAFF. The CDR3 DNA follows: TGTGCCAGCAGCCGCCGCTCAGGAGCTAGGAACACTGAAGCTTTCTTT.

The V call is TRBV20-1, the J call TRBJ2-1; no clear D gene. The V end lost 3 bases, the J end lost 0 bases, and 9 bases lay between the germline ends. The CDR3 has 14 amino acids. Germline V gene sequence: CDR1 DFQATT, CDR2 SNEGSKA (reference sequence). This CDR3 is CSARVVSSYNEQFF. The DNA of the CDR3 is TGCAGTGCTAGGGTTGTTTCCTCCTACAATGAGCAGTTCTTC.

Only a few counts were recorded for this clonotype. V is TRBV20-1 and J is TRBJ1-2; 7 nucleotides line up with TRBD1. V shed 1 base and J 8 bases; nucleotides not matched to a gene: 13. There are 15 residues in the CDR3. Germline V gene sequence: CDR1 DFQATT, CDR2 SNEGSKA (reference sequence). CDR3 amino acids: CSARVTGRGSLGYTF. The CDR3 DNA follows: TGCAGTGCTAGAGTGACCGGCAGGGGGAGTCTCGGCTACACCTTC.

This clonotype has a count of ten or more. The chain couples TRBV20-1 to TRBJ2-7; D is ambiguous. The CDR3 spans 15 residues. In germline, CDR1 is DFQATT, CDR2 SNEGSKA (reference sequence). The V end lost 4 bases, the J end lost 2 bases, and 18 bases lay between the germline ends. This CDR3 reads CSATPLAQGTYEQYF. The CDR3 DNA reads TGCAGTGCTACCCCTTTGGCGCAAGGCACCTACGAGCAGTACTTC.